One TCR beta chain is described in this entry. Germline trimming cut 5 bases from V and 2 bases from J; bases unmatched to any gene: 5. This CDR3 is 16 amino acids long. The germline V gene has CDR1 SGHTA and CDR2 FQGNSA. The sample comes from a study of blood T cell repertoires in COVID-19. About the study: From the United States, Italy and Spain came samples of acute and convalescent COVID-19. From T cells, B-cell-depleted T cells, or PBMCs came the material, which was cDNA or gDNA.

Original handling: Researchers report that nucleated cell counts were estimated from reference gene primer amplification. Libraries were prepared by immunoSEQ multiplex PCR; TCRdb keeps only in-frame clonotypes and omits some of them. D and trimming come from the DNA, and the V and J calls and clone size come from that table. The sample shows about 30,000 clones, approximately 80% of them seen only once. Sequencing input: peripheral blood. This clonotype was obtained from a woman in her sixties or seventies with acute or convalescent COVID-19. V usage is TRBV7-2 and J usage is TRBJ2-4, with 11 bases identical to TRBD2. The CDR3 is CASSPSGGYSKNIQYF. CDR3 bases: TGTGCCAGCAGCCCTAGCGGGGGGTACTCCAAAAACATTCAGTACTTC. The full variable domain, its missing parts supplied by reference TRBV7-2 and TRBJ2-4, is GAGVSQSPSNKVTEKGKDVELRCDPISGHTALYWYRQSLGQGLEFLIYFQGNSAPDKSGLPSDRFSAERTGGSVSTLTIQRTQQEDSAVYLCASSPSGGYSKNIQYFGAGTRLSVL.